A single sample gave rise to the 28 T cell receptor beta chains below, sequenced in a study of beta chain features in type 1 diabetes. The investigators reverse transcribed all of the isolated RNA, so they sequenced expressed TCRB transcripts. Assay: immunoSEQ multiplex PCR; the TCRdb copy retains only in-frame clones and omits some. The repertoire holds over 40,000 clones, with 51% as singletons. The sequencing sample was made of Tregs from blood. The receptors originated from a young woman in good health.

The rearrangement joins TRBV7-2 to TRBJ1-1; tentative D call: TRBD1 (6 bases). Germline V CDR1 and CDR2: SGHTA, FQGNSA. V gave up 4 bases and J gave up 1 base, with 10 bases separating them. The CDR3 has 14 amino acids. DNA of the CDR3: TGTGCCAGCAGCTGGGGACATCAGAACACTGAAGCTTTCTTT. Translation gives CASSWGHQNTEAFF.

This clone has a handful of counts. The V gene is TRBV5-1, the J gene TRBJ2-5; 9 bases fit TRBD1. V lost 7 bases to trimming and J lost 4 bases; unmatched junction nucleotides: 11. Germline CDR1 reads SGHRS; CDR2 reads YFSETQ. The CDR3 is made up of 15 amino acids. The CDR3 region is CASHPGDRDGETQYF. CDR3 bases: TGCGCCAGCCACCCGGGGGACAGGGATGGAGAGACCCAGTACTTC.

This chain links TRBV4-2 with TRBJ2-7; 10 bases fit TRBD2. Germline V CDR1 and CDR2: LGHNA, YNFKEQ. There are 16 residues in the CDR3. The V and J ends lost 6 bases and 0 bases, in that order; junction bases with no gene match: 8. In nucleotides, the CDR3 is TGTGCCAGCAGTTTACTAGCGGGACAGAGCTCCTACGAGCAGTACTTC. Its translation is CASSLLAGQSSYEQYF.

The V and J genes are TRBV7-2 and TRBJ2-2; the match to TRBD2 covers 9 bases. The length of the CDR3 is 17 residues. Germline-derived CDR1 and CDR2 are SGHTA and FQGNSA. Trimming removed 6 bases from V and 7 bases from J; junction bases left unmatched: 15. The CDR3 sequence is CASRPSRLADGGGELFF. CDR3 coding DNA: TGTGCCAGCAGACCCTCCCGACTAGCGGATGGGGGCGGGGAGCTGTTTTTT. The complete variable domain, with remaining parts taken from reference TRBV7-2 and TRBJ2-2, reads GAGVSQSPSNKVTEKGKDVELRCDPISGHTALYWYRQSLGQGLEFLIYFQGNSAPDKSGLPSDRFSAERTGGSVSTLTIQRTQQEDSAVYLCASRPSRLADGGGELFFGEGSRLTVL.

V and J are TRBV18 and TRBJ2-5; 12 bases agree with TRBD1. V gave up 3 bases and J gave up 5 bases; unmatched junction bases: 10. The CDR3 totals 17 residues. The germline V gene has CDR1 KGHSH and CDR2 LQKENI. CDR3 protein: CASSPWGTGGKEETQYF. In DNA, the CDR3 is TGTGCCAGCTCACCCTGGGGGACAGGGGGCAAGGAGGAGACCCAGTACTTC.

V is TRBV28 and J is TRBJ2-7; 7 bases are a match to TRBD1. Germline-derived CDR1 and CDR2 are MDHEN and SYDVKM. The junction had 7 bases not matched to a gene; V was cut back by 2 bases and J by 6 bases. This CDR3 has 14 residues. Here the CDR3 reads CASSLQGVRGEQYF. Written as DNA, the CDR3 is TGTGCCAGCAGTTTACAGGGGGTTCGGGGCGAGCAGTACTTC.

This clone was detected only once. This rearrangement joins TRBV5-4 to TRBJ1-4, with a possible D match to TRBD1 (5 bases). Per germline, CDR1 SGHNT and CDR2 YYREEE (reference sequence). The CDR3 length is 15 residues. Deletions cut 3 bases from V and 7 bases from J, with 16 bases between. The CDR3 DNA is TGTGCCAGCAGCTATTTCAGGGCGACGGGTGAAAAACTGTTTTTT. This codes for CASSYFRATGEKLFF.

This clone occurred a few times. The CDR3 region has the DNA TGTGCCAGCAGCTTAGGTCCAGACTATGGCTACACCTTC. It yields the protein CASSLGPDYGYTF. The chain is built from TRBV7-8 and TRBJ1-2; D remains ambiguous. This CDR3 region has 13 residues. Deletions cut 1 base from V and 3 bases from J, with 6 bases between. Germline CDR1 reads SGHVS; CDR2 reads FQNEAQ.

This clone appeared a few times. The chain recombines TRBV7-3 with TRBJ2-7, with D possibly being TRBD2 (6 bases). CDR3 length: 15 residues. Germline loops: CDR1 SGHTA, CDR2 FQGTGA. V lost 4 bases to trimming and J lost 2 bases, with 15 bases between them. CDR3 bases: TGTGCCAGCAGCTCCCGTGCCGGGGAGGCCTACGAGCAGTACTTC. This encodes CASSSRAGEAYEQYF.

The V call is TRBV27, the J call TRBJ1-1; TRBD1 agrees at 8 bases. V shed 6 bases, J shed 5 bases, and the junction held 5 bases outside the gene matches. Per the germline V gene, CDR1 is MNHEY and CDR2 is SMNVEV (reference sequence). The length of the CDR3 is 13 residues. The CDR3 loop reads CASRPRGLTEAFF. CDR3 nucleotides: TGTGCCAGCAGGCCCAGGGGGCTTACTGAAGCTTTCTTT.

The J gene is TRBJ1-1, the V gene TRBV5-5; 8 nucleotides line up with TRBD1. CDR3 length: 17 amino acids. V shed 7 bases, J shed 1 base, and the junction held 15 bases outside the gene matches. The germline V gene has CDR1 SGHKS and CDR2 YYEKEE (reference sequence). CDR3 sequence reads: CASRRLDRGPANTEAFF. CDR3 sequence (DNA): TGTGCCAGCCGACGATTAGACAGGGGCCCCGCGAACACTGAAGCTTTCTTT.

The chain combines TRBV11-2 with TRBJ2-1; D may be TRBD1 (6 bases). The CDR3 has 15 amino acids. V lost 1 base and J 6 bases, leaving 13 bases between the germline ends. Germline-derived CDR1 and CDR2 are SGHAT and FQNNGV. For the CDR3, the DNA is TGTGCCAGCAGCTTAGCGGGCACAGGGTTCAATGAGCAGTTCTTC. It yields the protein CASSLAGTGFNEQFF.

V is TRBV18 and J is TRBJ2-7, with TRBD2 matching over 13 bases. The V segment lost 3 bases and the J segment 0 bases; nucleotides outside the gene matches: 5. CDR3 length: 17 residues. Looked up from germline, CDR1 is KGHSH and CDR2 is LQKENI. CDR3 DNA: TGTGCCAGCTCACCGACTAGCGGGAGGACTCACTCCTACGAGCAGTACTTC. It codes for CASSPTSGRTHSYEQYF.

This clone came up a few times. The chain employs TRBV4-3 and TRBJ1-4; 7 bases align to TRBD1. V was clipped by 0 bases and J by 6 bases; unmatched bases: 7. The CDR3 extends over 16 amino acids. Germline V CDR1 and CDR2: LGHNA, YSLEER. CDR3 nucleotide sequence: TGCGCCAGCAGCCAAGATCCGAAGGGGGCGCATGAAAAACTGTTTTTT. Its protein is CASSQDPKGAHEKLFF.

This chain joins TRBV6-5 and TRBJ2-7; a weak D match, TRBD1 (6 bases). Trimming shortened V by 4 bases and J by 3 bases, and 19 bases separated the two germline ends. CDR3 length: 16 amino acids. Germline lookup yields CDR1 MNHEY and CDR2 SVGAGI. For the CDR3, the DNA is TGTGCCAGCAGTTTCGCTTCAGGGGTCCCTAACTACGAGCAGTACTTC. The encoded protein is CASSFASGVPNYEQYF.

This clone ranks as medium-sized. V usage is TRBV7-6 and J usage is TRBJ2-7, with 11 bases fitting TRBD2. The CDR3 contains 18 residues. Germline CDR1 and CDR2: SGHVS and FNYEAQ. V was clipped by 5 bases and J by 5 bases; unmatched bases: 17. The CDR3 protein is CASSPPRGASGRLDEQYF. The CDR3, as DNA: TGTGCCAGCAGCCCACCTAGGGGGGCTAGCGGGAGGTTAGACGAGCAGTACTTC.

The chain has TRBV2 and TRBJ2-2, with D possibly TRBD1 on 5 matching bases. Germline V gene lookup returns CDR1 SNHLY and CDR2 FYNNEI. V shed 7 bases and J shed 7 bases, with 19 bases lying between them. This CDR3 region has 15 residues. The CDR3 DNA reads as TGTGCCAGCAAAGTCCAGGCAGGGTATAACGGGGAGCTGTTTTTT. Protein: CASKVQAGYNGELFF.

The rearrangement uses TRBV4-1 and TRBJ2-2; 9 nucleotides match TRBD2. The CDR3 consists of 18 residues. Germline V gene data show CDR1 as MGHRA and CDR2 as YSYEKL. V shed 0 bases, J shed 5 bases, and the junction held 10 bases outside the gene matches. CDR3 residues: CASSQDLAGGPWTGELFF. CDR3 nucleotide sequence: TGCGCCAGCAGCCAAGATCTTGCGGGAGGGCCTTGGACCGGGGAGCTGTTTTTT.

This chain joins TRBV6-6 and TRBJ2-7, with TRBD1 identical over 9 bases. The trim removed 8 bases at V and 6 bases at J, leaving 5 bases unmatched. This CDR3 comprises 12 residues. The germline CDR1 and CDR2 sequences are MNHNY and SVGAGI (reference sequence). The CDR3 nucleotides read TGTGCCAGCTCAAACAGGGGGCGCGAGCAGTACTTC. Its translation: CASSNRGREQYF.

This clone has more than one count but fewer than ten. CDR3 sequence reads: CAWSVPRGAGITGELFF. The CDR3, as DNA: TGTGCCTGGAGTGTACCCCGCGGAGCGGGAATCACCGGGGAGCTGTTTTTT. The V call is TRBV30, the J call TRBJ2-2; 7 bases line up with TRBD2. Germline lookup yields CDR1 GTSNPN and CDR2 SVGIG (reference sequence). The CDR3 length is 17 residues. With V trimmed by 0 bases and J by 4 bases, 11 bases remained unmatched.

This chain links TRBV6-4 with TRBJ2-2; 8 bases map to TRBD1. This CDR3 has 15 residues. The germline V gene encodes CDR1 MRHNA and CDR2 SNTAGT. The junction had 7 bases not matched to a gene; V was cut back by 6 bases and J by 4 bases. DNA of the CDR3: TGTGCCAGCAGACCCGACAGGGGTGCCACCGGGGAGCTGTTTTTT. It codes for CASRPDRGATGELFF.

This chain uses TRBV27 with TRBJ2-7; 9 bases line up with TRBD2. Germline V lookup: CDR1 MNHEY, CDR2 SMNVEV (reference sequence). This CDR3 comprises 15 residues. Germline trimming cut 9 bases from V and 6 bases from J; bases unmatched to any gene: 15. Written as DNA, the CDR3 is TGTGCCAGGGGGCAAAGGGCTAGCGGGAAGGGCGAGCAGTACTTC. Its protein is CARGQRASGKGEQYF.

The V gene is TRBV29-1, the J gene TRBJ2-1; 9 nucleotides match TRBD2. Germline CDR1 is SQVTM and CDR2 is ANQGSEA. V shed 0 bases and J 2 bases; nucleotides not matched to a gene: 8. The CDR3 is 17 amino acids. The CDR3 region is CSVEDKAGGPPYNEQFF. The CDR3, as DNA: TGCAGCGTTGAAGATAAGGCGGGAGGGCCTCCCTACAATGAGCAGTTCTTC.

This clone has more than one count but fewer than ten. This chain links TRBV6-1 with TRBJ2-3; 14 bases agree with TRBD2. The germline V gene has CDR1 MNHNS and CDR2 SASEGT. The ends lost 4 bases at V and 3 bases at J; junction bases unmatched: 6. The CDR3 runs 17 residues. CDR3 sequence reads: CASSGGTSGRGTDTQYF. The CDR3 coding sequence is TGTGCCAGCAGTGGAGGGACTAGCGGGAGAGGAACAGATACGCAGTATTTT.

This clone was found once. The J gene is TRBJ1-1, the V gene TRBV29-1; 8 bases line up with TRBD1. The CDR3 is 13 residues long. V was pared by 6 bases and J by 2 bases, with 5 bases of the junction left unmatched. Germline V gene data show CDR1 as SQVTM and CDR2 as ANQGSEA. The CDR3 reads CSVLGQGNTEAFF. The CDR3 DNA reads TGCAGCGTCCTAGGACAGGGAAACACTGAAGCTTTCTTT.

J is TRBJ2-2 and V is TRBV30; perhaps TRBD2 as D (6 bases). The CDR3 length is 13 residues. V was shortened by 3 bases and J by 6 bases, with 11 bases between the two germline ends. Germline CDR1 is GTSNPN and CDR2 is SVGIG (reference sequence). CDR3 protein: CAWRPGDPGELFF. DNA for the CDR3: TGTGCCTGGAGACCGGGAGACCCCGGGGAGCTGTTTTTT.

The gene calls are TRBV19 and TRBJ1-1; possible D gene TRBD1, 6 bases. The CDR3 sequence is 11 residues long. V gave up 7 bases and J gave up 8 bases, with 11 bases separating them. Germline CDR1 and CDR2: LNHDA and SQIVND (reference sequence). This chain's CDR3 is CASILQGEAFF. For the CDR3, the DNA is TGTGCCAGTATCCTCCAGGGGGAAGCTTTCTTT.

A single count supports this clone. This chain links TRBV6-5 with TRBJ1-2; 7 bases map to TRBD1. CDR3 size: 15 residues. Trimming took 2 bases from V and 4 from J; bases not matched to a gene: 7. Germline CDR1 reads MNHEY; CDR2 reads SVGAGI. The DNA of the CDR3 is TGTGCCAGCAGTTACCGCTCCAGGGGGGTCTATGGCTACACCTTC. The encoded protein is CASSYRSRGVYGYTF.